The 25 T cell receptor beta chains below come from one sample, sequenced in a study of cytomegalovirus exposure and HLA in healthy donors. Clones were read by immunoSEQ multiplex PCR, and TCRdb kept only the in-frame ones, dropping some. The sample consists of tens of thousands of clones, over 75% of them appearing once. Sequenced input: PBMCs. The source is a woman younger than 45 in good health and CMV-seronegative.

This clone was detected a few times. J is TRBJ2-7 and V is TRBV27, with a weak D call TRBD1 (6 bases). This CDR3 has 15 amino acids. Germline CDR1 is MNHEY and CDR2 is SMNVEV (reference sequence). V gave up 5 bases and J gave up 6 bases, with 20 bases separating them. The DNA for the CDR3 is TGTGCCAGCAGTCCCGTAGGGGGATACCCAAGCGAGCAGTACTTC. This translates into CASSPVGGYPSEQYF.

V is TRBV10-1 and J is TRBJ2-7, with 8 positions matching TRBD2. The CDR3 contains 14 residues. Per germline, CDR1 WNHNN and CDR2 SYGVQD (reference sequence). V lost 4 bases and J lost 5; bases outside the gene matches: 7. The CDR3 DNA sequence: TGCGCCAGCAGTGGTGAGCGGGAGTTGGACGAGCAGTACTTC. This encodes CASSGERELDEQYF.

V is TRBV7-3 and J is TRBJ2-7; 7 nucleotides match TRBD2. Germline CDR1 SGHTA, CDR2 FQGTGA. V lost 2 bases, J lost 3 bases, and 10 bases stayed unmatched. CDR3 length: 16 residues. The CDR3 coding sequence is TGTGCCAGCAGCTTAGGGCTTGGGGGAGGGCTCTACGAGCAGTACTTC. This encodes CASSLGLGGGLYEQYF.

This clone was observed once. This chain connects TRBV28 to TRBJ2-1, with D possibly TRBD2 on 7 matching bases. The CDR3 runs 16 residues. Germline lookup yields CDR1 MDHEN and CDR2 SYDVKM. With 7 bases removed from V and 6 bases from J, the gap between germline ends came to 22 bases. CDR3 coding DNA: TGTGCCAGCACCCCGAGGGGGGGACTTCCGACCAATGAGCAGTTCTTC. This gives the protein CASTPRGGLPTNEQFF.

The J gene is TRBJ2-3, the V gene TRBV28; 10 nucleotides line up with TRBD1. Unmatched junction bases numbered 14, after V lost 5 bases and J lost 3 bases. The CDR3 has 18 amino acids. Germline V gene lookup returns CDR1 MDHEN and CDR2 SYDVKM. The CDR3 loop is CASSGIEGQGLMTDTQYF. The CDR3 DNA sequence: TGTGCCAGCAGTGGGATCGAGGGACAGGGGTTAATGACAGATACGCAGTATTTT.

The chain is built from TRBV28 and TRBJ2-7; TRBD1 matches at 10 bases. The V and J ends lost 7 bases and 2 bases, in that order; junction bases with no gene match: 2. The germline V gene has CDR1 MDHEN and CDR2 SYDVKM. CDR3 length: 13 amino acids. The CDR3 DNA is TGTGCCAGCAAAGGGACAGGGGCCTACGAGCAGTACTTC. Its translation: CASKGTGAYEQYF.

This clone appeared a single time. This rearrangement joins TRBV10-1 to TRBJ2-1, with 14 bases lining up with TRBD2. The CDR3 extends over 18 amino acids. The junction had 8 bases not matched to a gene; V was cut back by 6 bases and J by 1 base. Per the germline V gene, CDR1 is WNHNN and CDR2 is SYGVQD (reference sequence). The CDR3 region has the DNA TGCGCCAGCAGCCCGGGACTAGCGGGAGTGAAATCCTACAATGAGCAGTTCTTC. This gives the protein CASSPGLAGVKSYNEQFF.

V is TRBV9 and J is TRBJ1-2; TRBD1 is a possible D gene (6 bases). This CDR3 is built from 15 residues. Germline assignment: CDR1 SGDLS and CDR2 YYNGEE. With 3 bases removed from V and 2 bases from J, the gap between germline ends came to 14 bases. As DNA, the CDR3 is TGTGCCAGCAGCGCCCAAGGACAGCTCAACTATGGCTACACCTTC. Its protein product is CASSAQGQLNYGYTF.

The chain is built from TRBV28 and TRBJ2-5; TRBD1 matches 8 bases. CDR1 and CDR2 from the germline V gene are MDHEN and SYDVKM. V lost 2 bases to trimming and J lost 3 bases; unmatched junction nucleotides: 11. The CDR3 is 17 amino acids. The CDR3 DNA reads as TGTGCCAGCAGTTTACGGTCGGGCAGGGGGCGCAAAGAGACCCAGTACTTC. Translating gives CASSLRSGRGRKETQYF.

As to this clone: This sample includes further DNA sequences coding for the same CDR3. The chain is built from TRBV11-2 and TRBJ1-5; possibly TRBD1 for D (5 bases). Between the trimmed V and J ends, which lost 5 bases and 2 bases, there was a span of 13 bases. This CDR3 has 15 amino acids. Germline V gene data show CDR1 as SGHAT and CDR2 as FQNNGV. In DNA, the CDR3 is TGTGCCAGCAGCCCGGGGGGAATGGGCAATCAGCCCCAGCATTTT. Translated, it gives CASSPGGMGNQPQHF. The whole variable domain, filled in from reference TRBV11-2 and TRBJ1-5, reads EAGVAQSPRYKIIEKRQSVAFWCNPISGHATLYWYQQILGQGPKLLIQFQNNGVVDDSQLPKDRFSAERLKGVDSTLKIQPAKLEDSAVYLCASSPGGMGNQPQHFGDGTRLSIL.

This clone was counted a few times. The chain has TRBV10-3 and TRBJ2-6; no firm D call. V lost 8 bases, J lost 2 bases, and 10 bases lay in between. The CDR3 is 14 residues long. The germline V gene has CDR1 ENHRY and CDR2 SYGVKD. The CDR3 DNA sequence: TGTGCCATCTCTGCTGGGCCTGGGGCCAACGTCCTGACTTTC. Protein product: CAISAGPGANVLTF.

The chain uses TRBV7-2 and TRBJ2-5; possibly TRBD1 for D (6 bases). The germline gives CDR1 SGHTA, CDR2 FQGNSA. Trimming took off 5 bases at V and 1 base at J, with 11 bases between the two ends. This CDR3 spans 14 amino acids. CDR3 coding DNA: TGTGCCAGCAGCGTTGCAGGGGCCCAAGAGACCCAGTACTTC. It translates to CASSVAGAQETQYF.

In its sample, this clone was seen a few times. V is TRBV2 and J is TRBJ1-2; weak D call: TRBD1 (6 bases). V was clipped by 10 bases and J by 2 bases, with 11 bases between them. In germline, CDR1 is SNHLY, CDR2 FYNNEI. CDR3 length: 12 amino acids. The CDR3 loop reads CANSQGNYGYTF. CDR3 sequence (DNA): TGTGCCAATTCACAGGGAAACTATGGCTACACCTTC.

The chain joins TRBV9 to TRBJ1-4, with D unclear. The CDR3 is 15 amino acids. The V and J ends lost 4 bases and 7 bases respectively, with 17 bases between them. Germline values: CDR1 SGDLS, CDR2 YYNGEE. CDR3 sequence: CASSPGTYGGEKLFF. CDR3 DNA: TGTGCCAGCAGCCCCGGAACGTATGGAGGTGAAAAACTGTTTTTT.

The chain is built from TRBV9 and TRBJ1-1; the D is unclear. The CDR3 is made up of 14 amino acids. Germline CDR1 reads SGDLS; CDR2 reads YYNGEE. Between the trimmed V and J ends, which lost 3 bases and 5 bases, there was a span of 14 bases. The CDR3 nucleotides read TGTGCCAGCAGCGGCGAGCCTCCGGGGACTGAAGCTTTCTTT. Translated, it gives CASSGEPPGTEAFF.

The chain joins TRBV9 to TRBJ1-2, with 7 bases lining up with TRBD1. This CDR3 region has 16 residues. Germline CDR1 SGDLS, CDR2 YYNGEE. J gave up 4 bases and V 1 base, and 10 bases lay outside the gene matches. CDR3 residues: CASSVSRQGPSYGYTF. For the CDR3, the DNA is TGTGCCAGCAGCGTAAGCAGACAGGGCCCTAGCTATGGCTACACCTTC.

This clone has just one count. The chain links TRBV5-1 to TRBJ2-3; TRBD1 matches 8 bases. There are 15 residues in the CDR3. Germline CDR1 and CDR2: SGHRS and YFSETQ. J gave up 1 base and V 4 bases, and 5 bases lay outside the gene matches. In nucleotides, the CDR3 is TGCGCCAGCAGCATCTTGGACAGGGGCACAGATACGCAGTATTTT. As protein: CASSILDRGTDTQYF.

The chain employs TRBV4-3 and TRBJ2-7; 7 nucleotides align to TRBD1. From germline, CDR1 is LGHNA and CDR2 YSLEER. The CDR3 sequence is 13 residues long. V was clipped by 4 bases and J by 3 bases; unmatched bases: 3. The CDR3 DNA sequence: TGCGCCAGCAGCCTCGGGACAGACTACGAGCAGTACTTC. Translation gives CASSLGTDYEQYF.

CDR3 in DNA: TGTGCCAGCAGTTTAGTAGATCCGGGACAGGGGGTAACTTTCTTT. As protein: CASSLVDPGQGVTFF. V and J are TRBV28 and TRBJ1-1, with TRBD1 matching 11 bases. V shed 2 bases, J shed 12 bases, and the junction held 11 bases outside the gene matches. Germline CDR1 reads MDHEN; CDR2 reads SYDVKM. The CDR3 runs to 15 residues.

DNA of the CDR3: TGCGCCAGCAGCTTATTCAGTAGCGTCGGCGGATCAGATACGCAGTATTTT. Amino acid sequence: CASSLFSSVGGSDTQYF. V is TRBV5-1 and J is TRBJ2-3; possible D gene TRBD2, 5 bases. The V end was cut by 2 bases, the J end by 4 bases, with 20 bases between. The CDR3 runs 17 residues. Per germline, CDR1 SGHRS and CDR2 YFSETQ.

The V call is TRBV19, the J call TRBJ1-1, with D uncertain. CDR1 LNHDA and CDR2 SQIVND come from the germline V gene (reference sequence). This CDR3 comprises 14 residues. V lost 5 bases and J lost 3, with 13 bases in between. The CDR3 sequence is CASSQYPRDTEAFF. Here the CDR3 DNA reads TGTGCCAGTAGTCAGTATCCCCGGGACACTGAAGCTTTCTTT.

This clone has a single count. J is TRBJ1-5 and V is TRBV6-5, with 8 positions matching TRBD1. Germline assignment: CDR1 MNHEY and CDR2 SVGAGI. V trimming: 5 bases; J trimming: 5 bases; junction bases outside the gene matches: 8. The CDR3 consists of 15 residues. CDR3 region: CASSRGQGGYQPQHF. In nucleotides, the CDR3 is TGTGCCAGCAGTCGTGGACAGGGAGGTTATCAGCCCCAGCATTTT.

The chain carries TRBV28 and TRBJ1-3; 7 bases fit TRBD1. CDR1 MDHEN and CDR2 SYDVKM come from the germline V gene. The V and J ends lost 5 bases and 6 bases, in that order; junction bases with no gene match: 4. This CDR3 has 13 amino acids. The CDR3 loop is CASSDGQENTIYF. As DNA, the CDR3 is TGTGCCAGCAGTGACGGACAGGAAAACACCATATATTTT.

This chain joins TRBV7-3 and TRBJ2-2; 8 positions agree with TRBD2. V lost 3 bases and J lost 1; bases outside the gene matches: 4. The CDR3 is 16 amino acids. Germline V gene data show CDR1 as SGHTA and CDR2 as FQGTGA. The CDR3 loop is CASSFQLAENTGELFF. CDR3 DNA: TGTGCCAGCAGCTTTCAACTAGCGGAGAACACCGGGGAGCTGTTTTTT.

This clone has just one count. The V gene is TRBV4-3, the J gene TRBJ2-3; TRBD2 matches at 14 bases. CDR1 is LGHNA, CDR2 YSLEER, per germline. J lost 4 bases, V lost 1 base, and 7 bases had no gene match. This CDR3 is 18 amino acids long. This chain's CDR3 is CASSQGTSGRSVADTQYF. The CDR3 nucleotides are TGCGCCAGCAGCCAAGGGACTAGCGGGAGGTCGGTCGCAGATACGCAGTATTTT.